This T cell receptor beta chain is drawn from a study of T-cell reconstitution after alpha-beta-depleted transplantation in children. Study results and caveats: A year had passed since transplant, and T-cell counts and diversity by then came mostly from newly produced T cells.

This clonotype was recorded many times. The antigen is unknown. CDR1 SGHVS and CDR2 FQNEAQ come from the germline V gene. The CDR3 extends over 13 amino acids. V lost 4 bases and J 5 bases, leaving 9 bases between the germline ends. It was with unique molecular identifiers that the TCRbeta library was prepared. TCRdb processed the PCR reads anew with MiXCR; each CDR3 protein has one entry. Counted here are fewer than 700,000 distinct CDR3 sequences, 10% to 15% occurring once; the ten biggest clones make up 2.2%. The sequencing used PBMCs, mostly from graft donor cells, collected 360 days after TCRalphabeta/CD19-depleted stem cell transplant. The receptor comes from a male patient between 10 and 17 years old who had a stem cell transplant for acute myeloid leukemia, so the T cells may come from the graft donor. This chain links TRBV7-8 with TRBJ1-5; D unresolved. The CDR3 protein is CASSSTTDQPQHF. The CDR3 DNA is TGTGCCAGCAGCTCAACTACGGATCAGCCCCAGCATTTT.